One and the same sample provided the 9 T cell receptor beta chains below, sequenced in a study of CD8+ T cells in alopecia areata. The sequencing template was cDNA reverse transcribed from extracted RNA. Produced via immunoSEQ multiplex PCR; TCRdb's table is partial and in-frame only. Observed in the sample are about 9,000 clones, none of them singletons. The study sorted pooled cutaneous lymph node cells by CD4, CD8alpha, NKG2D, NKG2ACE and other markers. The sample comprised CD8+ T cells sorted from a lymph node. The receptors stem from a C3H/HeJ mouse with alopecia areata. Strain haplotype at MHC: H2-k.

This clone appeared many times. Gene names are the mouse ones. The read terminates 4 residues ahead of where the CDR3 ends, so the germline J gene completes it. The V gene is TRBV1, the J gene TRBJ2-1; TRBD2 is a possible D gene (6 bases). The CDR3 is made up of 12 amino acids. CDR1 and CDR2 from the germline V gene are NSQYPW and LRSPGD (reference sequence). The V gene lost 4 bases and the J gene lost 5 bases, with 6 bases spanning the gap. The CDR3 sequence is CTCSGLDAEQFF. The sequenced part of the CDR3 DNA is TGCACCTGCAGTGGACTGGATGCT.

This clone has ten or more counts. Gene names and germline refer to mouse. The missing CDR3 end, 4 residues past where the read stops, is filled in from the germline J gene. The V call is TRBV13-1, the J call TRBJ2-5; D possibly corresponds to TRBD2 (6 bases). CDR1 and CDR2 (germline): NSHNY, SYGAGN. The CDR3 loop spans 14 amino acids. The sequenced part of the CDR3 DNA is TGTGCCAGCAGTGATAGGACTGAGAAAGAC. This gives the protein CASSDRTEKD. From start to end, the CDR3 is CASSDRTEKDTQYF.

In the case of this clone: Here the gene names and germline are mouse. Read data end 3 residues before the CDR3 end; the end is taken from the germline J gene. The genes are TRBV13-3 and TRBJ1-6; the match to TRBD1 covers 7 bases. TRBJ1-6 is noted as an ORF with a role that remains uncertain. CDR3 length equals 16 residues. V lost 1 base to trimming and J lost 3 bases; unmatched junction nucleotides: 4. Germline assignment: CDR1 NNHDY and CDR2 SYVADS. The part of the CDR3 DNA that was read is TGTGCCAGCAGTGATACGACAGGGCTCTATAATTCGCCC. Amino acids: CASSDTTGLYNSP. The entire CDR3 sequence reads CASSDTTGLYNSPLYF.

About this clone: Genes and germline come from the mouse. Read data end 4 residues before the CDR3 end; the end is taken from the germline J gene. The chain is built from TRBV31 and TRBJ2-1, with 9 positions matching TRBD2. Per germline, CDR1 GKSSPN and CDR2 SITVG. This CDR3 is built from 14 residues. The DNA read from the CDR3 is TGTGCCTGGAGTCTAATTGGGGGGGCGACT. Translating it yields CAWSLIGGAT. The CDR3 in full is CAWSLIGGATEQFF.

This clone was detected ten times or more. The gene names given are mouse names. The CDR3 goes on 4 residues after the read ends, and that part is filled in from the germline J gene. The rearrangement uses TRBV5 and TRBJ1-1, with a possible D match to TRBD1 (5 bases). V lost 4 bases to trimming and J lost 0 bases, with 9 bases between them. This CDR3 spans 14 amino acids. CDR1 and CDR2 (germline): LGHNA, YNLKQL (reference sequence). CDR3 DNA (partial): TGTGCCAGCAGCCCCCAGGGAACAAACACA. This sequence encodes CASSPQGTNT. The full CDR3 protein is CASSPQGTNTEVFF.

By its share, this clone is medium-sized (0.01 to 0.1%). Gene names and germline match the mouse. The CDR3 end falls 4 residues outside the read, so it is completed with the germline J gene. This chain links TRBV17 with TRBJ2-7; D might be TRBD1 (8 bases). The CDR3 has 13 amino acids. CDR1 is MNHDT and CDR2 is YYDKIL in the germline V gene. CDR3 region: CASSYRGGNEQYF. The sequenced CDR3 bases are TGTGCTAGCAGTTACAGGGGGGGGAAT.

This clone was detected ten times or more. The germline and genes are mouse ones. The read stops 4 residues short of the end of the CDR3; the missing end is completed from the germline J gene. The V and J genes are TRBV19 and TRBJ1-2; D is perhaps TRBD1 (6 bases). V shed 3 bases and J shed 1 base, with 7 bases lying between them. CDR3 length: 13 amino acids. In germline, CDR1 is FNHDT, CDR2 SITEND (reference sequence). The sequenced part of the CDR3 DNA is TGTGCCAGCAGTACGGGACAAAACTCC. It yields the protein CASSTGQNS. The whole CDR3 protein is CASSTGQNSDYTF.

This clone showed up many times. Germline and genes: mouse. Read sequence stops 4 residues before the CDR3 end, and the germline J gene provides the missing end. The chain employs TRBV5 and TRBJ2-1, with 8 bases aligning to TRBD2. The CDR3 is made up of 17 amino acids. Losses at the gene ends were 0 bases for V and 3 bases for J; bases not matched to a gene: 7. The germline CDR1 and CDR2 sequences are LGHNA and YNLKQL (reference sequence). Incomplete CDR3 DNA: TGTGCCAGCAGCCAAGATAGGGGGGGCGCGGCCTATGCT. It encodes CASSQDRGGAAYA. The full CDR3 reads CASSQDRGGAAYAEQFF.

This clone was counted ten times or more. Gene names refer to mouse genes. The covered CDR3 bases are TGTGCCAGCAAGGGTTCAGCTAGTGCAGAA. It translates to CASKGSASAE. In full, the CDR3 is CASKGSASAETLYF. The chain couples TRBV19 to TRBJ2-3; no definite D call. Read data end 4 residues before the CDR3 end; the end is taken from the germline J gene. This CDR3 contains 14 residues. Germline-derived CDR1 and CDR2 are FNHDT and SITEND (reference sequence). The V and J ends lost 6 bases and 0 bases respectively, with 11 bases between them.